Given below is one TCR beta chain in context. Here immunoSEQ multiplex PCR was the method, and the copy in TCRdb shows in-frame clones only, minus some. The table shows under 80,000 clones, with 85% to 90% occurring only once. This record comes from a study of OX40 agonist ivuxolimab in advanced cancers. Study details: Patients received intravenous ivuxolimab every 2 weeks at 0.01 to 10 mg/kg. Patients were 65% to 85% male with ages roughly 20 to 85, mean roughly 55. Prior checkpoint blockade (anti-PD-1, anti-PD-L1 or anti-CTLA-4) was permitted; around 40% had it.

CDR3 length: 17 amino acids. The V gene end was trimmed by 3 bases and the J gene end by 0 bases; junction bases not matched to a gene: 11. Germline CDR1 and CDR2: SGHRS and YFSETQ. This chain connects TRBV5-1 to TRBJ1-2; TRBD1 aligns across 7 bases. Sequences were derived from CD4+ or CD8+ T cells sorted from blood, sampled in a trial of the OX40 agonist ivuxolimab. The origin of this receptor is an adult with an advanced solid tumor such as melanoma, head and neck, liver or kidney cancer. The chain's CDR3 is CASSSRDRRTPNYGYTF. CDR3 coding DNA: TGCGCCAGCAGCTCCCGGGACAGAAGAACCCCTAACTATGGCTACACCTTC. The entire variable domain, with the rest obtained from reference TRBV5-1 and TRBJ1-2, is as follows: KAGVTQTPRYLIKTRGQQVTLSCSPISGHRSVSWYQQTPGQGLQFLFEYFSETQRNKGNFPGRFSGRQFSNSRSEMNVSTLELGDSALYLCASSSRDRRTPNYGYTFGSGTRLTVV.